What follows are 8 T cell receptor beta chains derived from one specimen sequenced in a study of regulatory T cells in long-lasting Graves disease. The sample's time point: persistent/refractory GD, antithyroid drugs over 5 years with positive TRAb. The TCR library used RNA extracted from PBMCs. With iRepertoire HTBI primers and Arm-PCR of CDR3 regions, TCR beta libraries were built. TCRdb passed the multiplex PCR reads through MiXCR, listing each CDR3 protein once. Among a few hundred thousand distinct CDR3 sequences listed, approximately 23% were seen once. Sequencing used peripheral blood mononuclear cells (PBMCs), obtained when the disease was refractory, from a patient treated with antithyroid drugs. The receptors shown here come from a female donor with Graves disease.

The V call is TRBV2, the J call TRBJ1-1, with TRBD1 matching over 10 bases. Trimming at V came to 8 bases and at J to 8 bases, leaving 5 bases not matched to a gene. Germline CDR1 and CDR2: SNHLY and FYNNEI. CDR3 length: 12 amino acids. CDR3 nucleotide sequence: TGTGCCAGCGCCCGGGACAGGGGAGAAGCTTTCTTT. Protein: CASARDRGEAFF.

This clonotype was counted at least ten times. The CDR3 sequence: CASSTGTVNEKLFF. Written as DNA, the CDR3 is TGTGCCAGCAGTACCGGGACGGTTAATGAAAAACTGTTTTTT. The chain couples TRBV28 to TRBJ1-4; D is perhaps TRBD1 (5 bases). This CDR3 region has 14 residues. Germline CDR1 is MDHEN and CDR2 is SYDVKM. The V end lost 5 bases, the J end lost 4 bases, and 11 bases lay between the germline ends.

This clonotype was seen more than once but under ten times. The chain recombines TRBV7-8 with TRBJ1-2; tentatively, D is TRBD1 (5 bases). CDR1 and CDR2 (germline): SGHVS, FQNEAQ. There are 13 residues in the CDR3. V was trimmed by 6 bases and J by 9 bases, leaving 17 bases between them. The CDR3 protein is CASSFTGDRRYTF. The CDR3 coding sequence is TGTGCCAGCAGTTTCACGGGGGATAGACGCTACACCTTC.

The sample holds a few counts of this clonotype. This sequence joins TRBV12-3 or TRBV12-4 and TRBJ1-1; D gene unclear. The CDR3 length is 16 residues. Trimming cost V 5 bases and J 6 bases, with 22 bases left between them. The DNA for the CDR3 is TGTGCCAGCAGTCTTGGTTTCCCTGTTGGAAGGGCTGAAGCTTTCTTT. It translates to CASSLGFPVGRAEAFF.

This chain uses TRBV3-1 with TRBJ2-1; no reliable D call. Germline V gives CDR1 LGHDT, CDR2 YNNKEL (reference sequence). The CDR3 spans 11 residues. Trimming cost V 0 bases and J 8 bases, with 2 bases left between them. The CDR3 DNA sequence: TGTGCCAGCAGCCAAGAGTATGAGCAGTTCTTC. The encoded protein is CASSQEYEQFF.

This clonotype was counted a few times. A much more abundant neighbour one base away suggests this may be a read error. The chain recombines TRBV11-2 with TRBJ1-4; D is ambiguous. Germline CDR1 and CDR2: SGHAT and FQNNGV. CDR3 length: 14 residues. The CDR3: CAGSVRGTNEKLFF. Written as DNA, the CDR3 is TGTGCCGGCAGCGTCCGTGGGACTAATGAAAAACTGTTTTTT.

This chain joins TRBV7-2 and TRBJ2-5, with D perhaps matching TRBD1 or TRBD2 (5 bases each). The J call is in doubt because the DNA end fits TRBJ2-1 better. CDR1 and CDR2 from the germline V gene are SGHTA and FQGNSA. There are 15 residues in the CDR3. The CDR3 nucleotides are TGTGCCAGCAGCTTAGGGGACCGCGACTGGGATGAGCAGTTCTTC. Its protein product is CASSLGDRDWDEQFF.

V usage is TRBV20-1 and J usage is TRBJ2-1; 8 positions agree with TRBD1. This CDR3 has 14 amino acids. Germline lookup yields CDR1 DFQATT and CDR2 SNEGSKA (reference sequence). V shed 2 bases, J shed 2 bases, and the junction held 2 bases outside the gene matches. CDR3 region: CSARRGQAYNEQFF. CDR3 DNA sequence: TGCAGTGCTAGAAGGGGACAGGCCTACAATGAGCAGTTCTTC.